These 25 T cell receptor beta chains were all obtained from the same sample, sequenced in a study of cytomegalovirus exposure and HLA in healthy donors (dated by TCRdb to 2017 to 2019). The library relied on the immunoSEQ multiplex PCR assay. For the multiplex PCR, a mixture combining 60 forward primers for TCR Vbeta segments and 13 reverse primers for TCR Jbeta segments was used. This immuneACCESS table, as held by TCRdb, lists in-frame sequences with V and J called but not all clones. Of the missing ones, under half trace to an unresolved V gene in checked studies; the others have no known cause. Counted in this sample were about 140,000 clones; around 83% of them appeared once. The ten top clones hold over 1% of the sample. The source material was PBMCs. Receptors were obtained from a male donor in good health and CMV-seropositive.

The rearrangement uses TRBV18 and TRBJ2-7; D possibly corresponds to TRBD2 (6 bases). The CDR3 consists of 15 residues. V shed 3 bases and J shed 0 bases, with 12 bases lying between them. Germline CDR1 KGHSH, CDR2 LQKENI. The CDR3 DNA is TGTGCCAGCTCACCCGCGGGGAAGAGCTCCTACGAGCAGTACTTC. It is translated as CASSPAGKSSYEQYF.

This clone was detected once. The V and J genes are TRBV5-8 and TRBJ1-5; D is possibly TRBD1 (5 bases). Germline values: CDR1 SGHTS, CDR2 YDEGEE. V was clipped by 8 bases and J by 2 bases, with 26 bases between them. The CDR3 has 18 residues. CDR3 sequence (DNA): TGTGCCAGTGGTCCGAGACAGCGTACCTCCCGTCGCAATCAGCCCCAGCATTTT. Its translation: CASGPRQRTSRRNQPQHF.

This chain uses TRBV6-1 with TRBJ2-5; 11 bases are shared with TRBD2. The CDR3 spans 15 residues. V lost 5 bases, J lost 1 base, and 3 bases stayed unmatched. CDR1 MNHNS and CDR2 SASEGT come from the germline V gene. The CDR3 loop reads CASSNGLAGQETQYF. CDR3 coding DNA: TGTGCCAGCAGTAACGGACTAGCGGGCCAAGAGACCCAGTACTTC.

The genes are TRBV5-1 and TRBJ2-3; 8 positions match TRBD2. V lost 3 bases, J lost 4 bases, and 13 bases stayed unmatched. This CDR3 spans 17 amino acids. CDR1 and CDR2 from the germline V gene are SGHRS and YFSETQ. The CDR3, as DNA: TGCGCCAGCAGCTCTGGCACGGCGGGAGGCGGGGCAGATACGCAGTATTTT. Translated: CASSSGTAGGGADTQYF.

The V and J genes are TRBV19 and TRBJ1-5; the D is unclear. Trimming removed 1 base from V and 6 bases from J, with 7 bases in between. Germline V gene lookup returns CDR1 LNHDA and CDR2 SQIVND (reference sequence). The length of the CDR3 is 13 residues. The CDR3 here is CASSIGQLQPQHF. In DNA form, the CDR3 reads TGTGCCAGTAGTATAGGACAACTTCAGCCCCAGCATTTT.

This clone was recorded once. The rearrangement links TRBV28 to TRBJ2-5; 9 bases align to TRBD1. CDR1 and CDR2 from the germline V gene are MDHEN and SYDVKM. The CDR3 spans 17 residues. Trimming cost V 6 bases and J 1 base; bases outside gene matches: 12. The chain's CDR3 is CASRHATGGEVQETQYF. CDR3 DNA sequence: TGTGCCAGCAGACACGCTACAGGGGGCGAGGTCCAAGAGACCCAGTACTTC.

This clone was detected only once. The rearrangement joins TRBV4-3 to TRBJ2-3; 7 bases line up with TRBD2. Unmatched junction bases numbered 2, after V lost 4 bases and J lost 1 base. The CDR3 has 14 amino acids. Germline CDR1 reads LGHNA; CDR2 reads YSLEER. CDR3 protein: CASSPLAGTDTQYF. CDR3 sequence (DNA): TGCGCCAGCAGCCCTCTAGCGGGCACAGATACGCAGTATTTT.

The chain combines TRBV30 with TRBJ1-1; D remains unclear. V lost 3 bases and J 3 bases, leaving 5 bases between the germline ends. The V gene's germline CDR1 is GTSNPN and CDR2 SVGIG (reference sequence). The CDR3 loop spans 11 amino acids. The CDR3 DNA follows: TGTGCCTGGAGGAGAGACACTGAAGCTTTCTTT. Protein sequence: CAWRRDTEAFF.

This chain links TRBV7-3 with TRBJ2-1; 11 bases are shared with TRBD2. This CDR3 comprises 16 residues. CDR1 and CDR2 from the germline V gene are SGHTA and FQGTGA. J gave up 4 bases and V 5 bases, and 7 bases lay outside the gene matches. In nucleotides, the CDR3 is TGTGCCAGCAGCCTTAGCGGGGGGGGTAAATACAATGAGCAGTTCTTC. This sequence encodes CASSLSGGGKYNEQFF.

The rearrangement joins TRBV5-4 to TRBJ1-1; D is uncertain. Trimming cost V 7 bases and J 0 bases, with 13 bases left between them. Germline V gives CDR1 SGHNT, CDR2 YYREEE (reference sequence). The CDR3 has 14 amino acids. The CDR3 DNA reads TGTGCCAGCGCCCCGTCTAACCTGAACACTGAAGCTTTCTTT. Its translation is CASAPSNLNTEAFF.

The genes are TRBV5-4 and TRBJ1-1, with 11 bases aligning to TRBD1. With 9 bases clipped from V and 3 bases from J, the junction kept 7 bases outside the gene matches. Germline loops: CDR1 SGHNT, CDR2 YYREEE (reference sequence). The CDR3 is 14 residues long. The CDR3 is CATRTGQGDTEAFF. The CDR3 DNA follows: TGTGCCACCCGGACGGGACAGGGGGACACTGAAGCTTTCTTT.

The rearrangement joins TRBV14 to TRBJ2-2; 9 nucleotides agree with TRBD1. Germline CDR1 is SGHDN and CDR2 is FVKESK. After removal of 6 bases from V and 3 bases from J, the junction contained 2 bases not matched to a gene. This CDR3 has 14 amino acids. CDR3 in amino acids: CASRDRGYTGELFF. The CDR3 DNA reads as TGTGCCAGCAGGGACAGGGGTTACACCGGGGAGCTGTTTTTT.

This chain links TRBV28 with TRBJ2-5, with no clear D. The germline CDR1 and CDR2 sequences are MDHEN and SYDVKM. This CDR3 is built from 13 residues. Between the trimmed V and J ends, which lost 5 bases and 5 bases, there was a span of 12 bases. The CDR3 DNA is TGTGCCAGCAGTCCATCACGGGTTGAGACCCAGTACTTC. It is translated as CASSPSRVETQYF.

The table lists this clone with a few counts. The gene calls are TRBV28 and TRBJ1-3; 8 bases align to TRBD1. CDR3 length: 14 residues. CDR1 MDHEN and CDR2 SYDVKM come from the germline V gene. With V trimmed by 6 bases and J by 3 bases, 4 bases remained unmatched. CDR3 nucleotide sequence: TGTGCCAGCAGGATAGGGACAGGTGGAAACACCATATATTTT. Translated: CASRIGTGGNTIYF. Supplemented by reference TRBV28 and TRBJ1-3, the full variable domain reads DVKVTQSSRYLVKRTGEKVFLECVQDMDHENMFWYRQDPGLGLRLIYFSYDVKMKEKGDIPEGYSVSREKKERFSLILESASTNQTSMYLCASRIGTGGNTIYFGEGSWLTVV.

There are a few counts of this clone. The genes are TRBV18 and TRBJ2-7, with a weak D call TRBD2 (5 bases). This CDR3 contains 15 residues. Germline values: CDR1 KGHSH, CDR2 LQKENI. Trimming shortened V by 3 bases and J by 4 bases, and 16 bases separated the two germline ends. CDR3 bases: TGTGCCAGCTCACCCGGACTTAATGCGGGTTACGAGCAGTACTTC. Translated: CASSPGLNAGYEQYF.

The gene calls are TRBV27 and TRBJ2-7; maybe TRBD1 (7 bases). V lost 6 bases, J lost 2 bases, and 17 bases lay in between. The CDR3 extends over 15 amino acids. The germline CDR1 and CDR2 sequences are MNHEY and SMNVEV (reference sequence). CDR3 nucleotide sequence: TGTGCCAGCAGCCTCGGGGGACAGTTTCCCTACGAGCAGTACTTC. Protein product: CASSLGGQFPYEQYF.

CDR3 region: CASSFSGMAGGINEQYF. In nucleotides, the CDR3 is TGTGCCAGCAGTTTTTCGGGGATGGCGGGAGGCATCAACGAGCAGTACTTC. The chain is built from TRBV28 and TRBJ2-7; TRBD2 aligns across 8 bases. Trimming took 3 bases from V and 5 from J; bases not matched to a gene: 15. This CDR3 contains 17 residues. Germline assignment: CDR1 MDHEN and CDR2 SYDVKM.

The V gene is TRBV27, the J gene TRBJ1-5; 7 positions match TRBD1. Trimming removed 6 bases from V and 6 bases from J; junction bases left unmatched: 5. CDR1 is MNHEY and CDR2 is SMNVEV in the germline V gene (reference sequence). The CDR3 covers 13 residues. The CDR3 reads CASSYRGGQPQHF. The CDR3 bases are TGTGCCAGCAGCTACAGGGGAGGTCAGCCCCAGCATTTT.

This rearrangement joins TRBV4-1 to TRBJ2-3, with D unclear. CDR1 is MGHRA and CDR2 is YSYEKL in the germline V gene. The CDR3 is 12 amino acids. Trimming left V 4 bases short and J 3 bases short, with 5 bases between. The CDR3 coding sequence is TGCGCCAGCAGCCCCAATACAGATACGCAGTATTTT. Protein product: CASSPNTDTQYF.

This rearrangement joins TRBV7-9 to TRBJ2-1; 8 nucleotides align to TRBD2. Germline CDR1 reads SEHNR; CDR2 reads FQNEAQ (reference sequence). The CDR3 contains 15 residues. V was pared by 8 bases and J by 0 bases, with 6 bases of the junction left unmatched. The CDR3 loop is CASAIAGSSYNEQFF. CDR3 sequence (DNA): TGTGCCAGCGCCATAGCGGGAAGCTCCTACAATGAGCAGTTCTTC.

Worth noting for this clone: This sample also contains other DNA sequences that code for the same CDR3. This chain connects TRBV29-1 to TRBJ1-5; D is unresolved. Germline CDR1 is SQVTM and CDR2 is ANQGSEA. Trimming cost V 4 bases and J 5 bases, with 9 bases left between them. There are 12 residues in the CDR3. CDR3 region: CSVGARDQPQHF. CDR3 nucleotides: TGCAGCGTTGGGGCGAGAGATCAGCCCCAGCATTTT.

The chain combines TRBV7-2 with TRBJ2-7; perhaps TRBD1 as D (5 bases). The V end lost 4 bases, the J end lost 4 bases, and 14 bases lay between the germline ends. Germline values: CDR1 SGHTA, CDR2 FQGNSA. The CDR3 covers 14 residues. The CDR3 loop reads CASSYDSSYYEQYF. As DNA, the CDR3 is TGTGCCAGCAGCTACGACAGTAGTTATTACGAGCAGTACTTC.

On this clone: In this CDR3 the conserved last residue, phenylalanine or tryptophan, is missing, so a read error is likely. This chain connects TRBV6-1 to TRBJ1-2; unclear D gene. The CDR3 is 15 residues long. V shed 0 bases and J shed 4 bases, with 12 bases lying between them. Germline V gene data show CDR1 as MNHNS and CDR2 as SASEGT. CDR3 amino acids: CASSEAFSQLYGYTS. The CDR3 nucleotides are TGTGCCAGCAGTGAAGCGTTTTCACAGCTCTATGGCTACACCTCC.

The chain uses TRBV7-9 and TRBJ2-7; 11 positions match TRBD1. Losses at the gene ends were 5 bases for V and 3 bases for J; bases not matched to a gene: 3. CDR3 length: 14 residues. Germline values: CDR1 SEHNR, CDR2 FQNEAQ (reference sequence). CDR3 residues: CASSQGQGDYEQYF. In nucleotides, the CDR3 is TGTGCCAGCAGCCAGGGACAGGGGGACTACGAGCAGTACTTC.

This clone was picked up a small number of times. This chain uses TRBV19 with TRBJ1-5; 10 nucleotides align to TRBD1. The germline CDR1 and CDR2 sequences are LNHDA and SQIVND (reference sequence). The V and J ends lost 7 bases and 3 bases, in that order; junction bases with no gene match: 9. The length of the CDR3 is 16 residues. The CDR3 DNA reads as TGTGCCAGTAATAGCCGGGACAGGGGAGACAATCAGCCCCAGCATTTT. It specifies CASNSRDRGDNQPQHF.